The rows below give T cell receptor beta chains drawn from one sample of a study of CD8 T cells in ankylosing spondylitis. From the 5' RACE reads, TCRdb called clonotypes with MiXCR, one entry per CDR3 protein. The sample includes hundreds of thousands of distinct CDR3 sequences, roughly 18% of them seen just once. Sequencing input: blood, either unsorted or a sorted T cell fraction (not recorded which). The receptors were gathered from a male donor with ankylosing spondylitis. The conserved cysteine and the conserved F or W are not part of the CDR3 here. Each record gives: clone size, CDR3 length, V gene, CDR3 protein. Clone size is not always given. Where it is, it says once, few, many or a class for expanded clones.

few | 16 | TRBV6-1 | ASSLKGGFGNILTEAF
few | 14 | TRBV18 | ASLPRPGQTYNEQF
- | 11 | TRBV20-1 | SAREGGGETQY
- | 14 | TRBV10-3 | AISESQGLGDYEQY
- | 12 | TRBV9 | ASSVDLFSYGYT
- | 10 | TRBV5-7 | ASSLAWREQY
many | 10 | TRBV15 | ATSRAKETQY
- | 15 | TRBV5-1 | ASSPWSSGGSTDTQY
- | 15 | TRBV5-1 | ASSYRPGGSETDTQY
few | 12 | TRBV7-2 | ASSLEELAYEQY
few | 15 | TRBV18 | ASSPQTDSANTGELF
few | 15 | TRBV5-8 | ASNLGQGASSNTEAF
- | 14 | TRBV6-2/TRBV6-3 | ASSYSRGRGNQPQH
- | 11 | TRBV12-3/TRBV12-4 | ASSFGGRGGYT
- | 13 | TRBV11-2 | ASSPRPGTPVEQY
- | 11 | TRBV20-1 | SARVQLSYGYT
- | 11 | TRBV2 | ASDGQGGTEAF
few | 12 | TRBV9 | ASSVGGTVDTQY
few | 12 | TRBV20-1 | SATQGAMGSPLH
- | 17 | TRBV28 | ASSSDRGLVFRPGNTIY
- | 13 | TRBV4-1 | ASSRTDDYGYEQY
few | 13 | TRBV27 | ASSPRIGGTDTQY
- | 13 | TRBV6-1 | ASRRTRGANSPLH
many | 14 | TRBV12-3/TRBV12-4 | ASSSGLAGVPDTQY
- | 13 | TRBV7-8 | ASSPPRGHSYEQY